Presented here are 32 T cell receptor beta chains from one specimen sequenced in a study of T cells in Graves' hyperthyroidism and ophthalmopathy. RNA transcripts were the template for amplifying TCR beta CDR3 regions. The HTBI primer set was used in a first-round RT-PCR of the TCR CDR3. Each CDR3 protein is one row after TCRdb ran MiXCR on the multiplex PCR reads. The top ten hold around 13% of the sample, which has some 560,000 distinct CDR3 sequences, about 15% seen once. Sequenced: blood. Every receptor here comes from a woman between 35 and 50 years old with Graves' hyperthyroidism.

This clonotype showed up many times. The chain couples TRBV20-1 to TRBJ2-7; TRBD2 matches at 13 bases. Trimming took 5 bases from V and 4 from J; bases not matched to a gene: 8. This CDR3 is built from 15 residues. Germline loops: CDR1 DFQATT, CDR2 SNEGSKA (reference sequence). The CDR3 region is CSAQTGLAGNYEQYF. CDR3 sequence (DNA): TGCAGTGCTCAGACGGGACTAGCGGGAAATTACGAGCAGTACTTC.

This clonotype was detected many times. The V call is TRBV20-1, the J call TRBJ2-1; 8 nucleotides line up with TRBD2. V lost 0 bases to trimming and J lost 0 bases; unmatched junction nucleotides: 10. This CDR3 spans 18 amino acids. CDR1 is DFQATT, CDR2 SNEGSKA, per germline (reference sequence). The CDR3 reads CSARDRLAGKSSYNEQFF. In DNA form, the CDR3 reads TGCAGTGCTAGAGATCGATTAGCGGGGAAGAGCTCCTACAATGAGCAGTTCTTC.

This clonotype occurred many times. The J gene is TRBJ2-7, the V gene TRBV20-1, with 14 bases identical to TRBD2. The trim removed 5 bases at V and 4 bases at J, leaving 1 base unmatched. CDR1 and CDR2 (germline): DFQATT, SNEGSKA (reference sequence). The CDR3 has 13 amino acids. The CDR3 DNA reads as TGCAGTGCTGGGACTAGCGGGAGATACGAGCAGTACTTC. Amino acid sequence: CSAGTSGRYEQYF.

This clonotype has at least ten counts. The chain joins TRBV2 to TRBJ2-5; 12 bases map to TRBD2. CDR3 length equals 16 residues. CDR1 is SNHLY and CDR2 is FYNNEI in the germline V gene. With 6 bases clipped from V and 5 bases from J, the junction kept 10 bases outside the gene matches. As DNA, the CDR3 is TGTGCCAGCAGCGCTAGACTAGCGGGAGTTCGGGAGACCCAGTACTTC. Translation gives CASSARLAGVRETQYF.

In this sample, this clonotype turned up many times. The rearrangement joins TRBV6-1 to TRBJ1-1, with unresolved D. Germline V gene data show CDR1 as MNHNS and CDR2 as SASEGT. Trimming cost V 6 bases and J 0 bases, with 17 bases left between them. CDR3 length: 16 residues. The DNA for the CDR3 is TGTGCCAGCAGCTACGGTCTGGGTGGGGTGAACACTGAAGCTTTCTTT. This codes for CASSYGLGGVNTEAFF.

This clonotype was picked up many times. The DNA for the CDR3 is TGTGCCAGCAGTGAGGGCCTAGCGGCCTGGAATGAGCAGTTCTTC. This codes for CASSEGLAAWNEQFF. The chain is built from TRBV2 and TRBJ2-1, with TRBD2 matching 7 bases. Per germline, CDR1 SNHLY and CDR2 FYNNEI. J gave up 7 bases and V 3 bases, and 9 bases lay outside the gene matches. The CDR3 covers 15 residues.

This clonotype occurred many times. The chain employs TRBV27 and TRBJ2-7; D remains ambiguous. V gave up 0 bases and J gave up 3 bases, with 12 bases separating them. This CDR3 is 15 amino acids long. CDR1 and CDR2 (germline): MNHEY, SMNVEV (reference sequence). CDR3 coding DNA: TGTGCCAGCAGTTTATCCCAGCCACAAATCTACGAGCAGTACTTC. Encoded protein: CASSLSQPQIYEQYF.

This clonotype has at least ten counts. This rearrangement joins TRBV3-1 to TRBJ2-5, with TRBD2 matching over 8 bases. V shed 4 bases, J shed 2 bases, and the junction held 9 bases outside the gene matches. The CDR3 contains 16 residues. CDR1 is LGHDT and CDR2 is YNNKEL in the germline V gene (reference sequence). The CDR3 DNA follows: TGTGCCAGCAGCCCGTCAGCGGGGGAGATACAAGAGACCCAGTACTTC. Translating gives CASSPSAGEIQETQYF.

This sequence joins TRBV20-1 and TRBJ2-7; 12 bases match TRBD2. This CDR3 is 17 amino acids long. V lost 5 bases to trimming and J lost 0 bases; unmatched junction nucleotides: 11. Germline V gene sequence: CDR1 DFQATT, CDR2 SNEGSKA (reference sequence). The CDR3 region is CSASNPSGLAGSYEQYF. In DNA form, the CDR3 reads TGCAGTGCTTCAAATCCATCGGGACTAGCGGGCTCCTACGAGCAGTACTTC.

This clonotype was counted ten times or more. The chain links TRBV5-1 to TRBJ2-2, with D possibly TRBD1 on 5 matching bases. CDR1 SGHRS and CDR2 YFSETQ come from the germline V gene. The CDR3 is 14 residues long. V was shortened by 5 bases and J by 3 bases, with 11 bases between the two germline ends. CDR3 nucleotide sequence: TGCGCCAGCAGTCGTCCCAGGGACACCGGGGAGCTGTTTTTT. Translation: CASSRPRDTGELFF.

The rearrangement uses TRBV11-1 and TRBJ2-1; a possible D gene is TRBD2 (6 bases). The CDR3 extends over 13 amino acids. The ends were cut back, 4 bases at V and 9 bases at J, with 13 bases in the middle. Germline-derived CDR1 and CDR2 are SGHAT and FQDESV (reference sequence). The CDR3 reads CASSSLLASEQFF. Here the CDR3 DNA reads TGTGCCAGCAGCTCTTTACTAGCAAGTGAGCAGTTCTTC. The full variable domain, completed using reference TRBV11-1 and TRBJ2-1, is EAEVAQSPRYKITEKSQAVAFWCDPISGHATLYWYRQILGQGPELLVQFQDESVVDDSQLPKDRFSAERLKGVDSTLKIQPAELGDSAMYLCASSSLLASEQFFGPGTRLTVL.

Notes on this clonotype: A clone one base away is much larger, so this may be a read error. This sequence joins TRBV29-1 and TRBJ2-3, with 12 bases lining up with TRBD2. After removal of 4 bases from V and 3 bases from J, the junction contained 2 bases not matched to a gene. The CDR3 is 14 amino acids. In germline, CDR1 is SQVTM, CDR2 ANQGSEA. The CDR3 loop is CSVGLAGETDTQYF. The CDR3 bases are TGCAGCGTTGGACTAGCGGGAGAAACAGATACGCAGTATTTT.

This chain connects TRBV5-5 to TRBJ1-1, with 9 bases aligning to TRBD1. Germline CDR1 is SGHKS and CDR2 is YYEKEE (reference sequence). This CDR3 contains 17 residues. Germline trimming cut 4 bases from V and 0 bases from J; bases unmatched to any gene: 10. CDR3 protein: CASSPEGTGSLNTEAFF. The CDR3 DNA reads TGTGCCAGCAGCCCGGAAGGGACAGGGTCTTTGAACACTGAAGCTTTCTTT.

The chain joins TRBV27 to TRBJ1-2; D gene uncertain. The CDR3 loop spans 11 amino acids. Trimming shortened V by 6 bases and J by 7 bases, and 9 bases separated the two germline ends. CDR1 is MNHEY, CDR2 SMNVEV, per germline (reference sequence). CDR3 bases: TGTGCCAGCAGATCAGTAGGTGGCTACACCTTC. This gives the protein CASRSVGGYTF.

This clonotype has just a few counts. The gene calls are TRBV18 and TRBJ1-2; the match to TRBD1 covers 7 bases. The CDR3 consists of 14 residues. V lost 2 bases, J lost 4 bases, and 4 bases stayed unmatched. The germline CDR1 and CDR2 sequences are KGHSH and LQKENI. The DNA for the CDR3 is TGTGCCAGCTCACCAGAAAGGACAGGCTATGGCTACACCTTC. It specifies CASSPERTGYGYTF.

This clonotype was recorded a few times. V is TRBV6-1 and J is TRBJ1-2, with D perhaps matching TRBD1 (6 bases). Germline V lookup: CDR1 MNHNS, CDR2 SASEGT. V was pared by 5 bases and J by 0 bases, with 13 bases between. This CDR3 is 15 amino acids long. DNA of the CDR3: TGTGCCAGCAGTTCCAGGACAGTTACTAACTATGGCTACACCTTC. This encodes CASSSRTVTNYGYTF.

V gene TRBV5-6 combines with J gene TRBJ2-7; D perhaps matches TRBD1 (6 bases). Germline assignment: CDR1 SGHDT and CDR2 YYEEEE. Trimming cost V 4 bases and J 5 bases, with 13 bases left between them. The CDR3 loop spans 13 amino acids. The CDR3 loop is CASSGGPGDEQYF. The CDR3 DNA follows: TGTGCCAGCAGCGGGGGCCCCGGGGACGAGCAGTACTTC.

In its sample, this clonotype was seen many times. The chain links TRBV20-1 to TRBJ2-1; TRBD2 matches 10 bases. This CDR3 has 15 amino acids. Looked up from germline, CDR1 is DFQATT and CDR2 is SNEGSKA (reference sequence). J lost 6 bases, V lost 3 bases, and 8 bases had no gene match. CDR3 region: CSASNLAGASNEQFF. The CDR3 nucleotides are TGCAGTGCTAGTAATCTAGCGGGAGCTTCCAATGAGCAGTTCTTC.

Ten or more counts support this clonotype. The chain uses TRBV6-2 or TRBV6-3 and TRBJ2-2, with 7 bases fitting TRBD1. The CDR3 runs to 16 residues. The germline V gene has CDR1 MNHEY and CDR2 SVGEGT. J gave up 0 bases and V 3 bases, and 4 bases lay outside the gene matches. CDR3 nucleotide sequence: TGTGCCAGCAGTTATAGGACAGGCCCGAACACCGGGGAGCTGTTTTTT. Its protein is CASSYRTGPNTGELFF.

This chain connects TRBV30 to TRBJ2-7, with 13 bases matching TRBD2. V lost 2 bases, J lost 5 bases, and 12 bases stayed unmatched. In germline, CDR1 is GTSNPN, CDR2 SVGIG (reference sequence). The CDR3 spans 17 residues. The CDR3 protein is CAWSSSRTSGSQNEQYF. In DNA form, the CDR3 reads TGTGCCTGGAGTAGTTCCAGGACTAGCGGGAGTCAGAACGAGCAGTACTTC.

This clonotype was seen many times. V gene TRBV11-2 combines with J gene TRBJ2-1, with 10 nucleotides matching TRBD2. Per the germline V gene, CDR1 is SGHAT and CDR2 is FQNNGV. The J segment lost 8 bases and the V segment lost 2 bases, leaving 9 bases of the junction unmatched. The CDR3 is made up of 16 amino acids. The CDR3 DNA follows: TGTGCCAGCAGCTTAAATCCGGGACTAGCGCTTGATGAGCAGTTCTTC. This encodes CASSLNPGLALDEQFF.

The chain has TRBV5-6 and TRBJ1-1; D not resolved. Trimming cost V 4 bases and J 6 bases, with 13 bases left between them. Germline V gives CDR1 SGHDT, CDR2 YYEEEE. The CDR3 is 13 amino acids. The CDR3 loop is CASSRKSKAEAFF. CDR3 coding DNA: TGTGCCAGCAGCAGGAAATCTAAAGCTGAAGCTTTCTTT.

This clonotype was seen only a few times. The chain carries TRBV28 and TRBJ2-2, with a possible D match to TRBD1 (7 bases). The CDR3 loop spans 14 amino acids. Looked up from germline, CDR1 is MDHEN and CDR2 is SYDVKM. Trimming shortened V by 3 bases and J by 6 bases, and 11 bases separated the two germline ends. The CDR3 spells CASSFDREAGELFF. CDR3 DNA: TGTGCCAGCAGTTTTGACAGGGAGGCCGGGGAGCTGTTTTTT. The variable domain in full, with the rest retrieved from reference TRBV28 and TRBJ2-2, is DVKVTQSSRYLVKRTGEKVFLECVQDMDHENMFWYRQDPGLGLRLIYFSYDVKMKEKGDIPEGYSVSREKKERFSLILESASTNQTSMYLCASSFDREAGELFFGEGSRLTVL.

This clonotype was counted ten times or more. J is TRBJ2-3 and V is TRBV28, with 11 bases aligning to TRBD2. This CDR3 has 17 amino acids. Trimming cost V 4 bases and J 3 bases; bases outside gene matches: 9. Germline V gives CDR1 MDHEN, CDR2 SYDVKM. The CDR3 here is CASSSGTSGHGTDTQYF. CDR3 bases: TGTGCCAGCAGTTCTGGGACTAGCGGTCACGGAACAGATACGCAGTATTTT. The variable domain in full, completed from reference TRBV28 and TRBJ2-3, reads DVKVTQSSRYLVKRTGEKVFLECVQDMDHENMFWYRQDPGLGLRLIYFSYDVKMKEKGDIPEGYSVSREKKERFSLILESASTNQTSMYLCASSSGTSGHGTDTQYFGPGTRLTVL.

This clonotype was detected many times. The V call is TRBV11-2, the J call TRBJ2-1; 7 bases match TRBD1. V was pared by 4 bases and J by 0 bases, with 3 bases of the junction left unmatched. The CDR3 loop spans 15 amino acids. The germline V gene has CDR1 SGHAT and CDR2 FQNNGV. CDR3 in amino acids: CASSSRDSSYNEQFF. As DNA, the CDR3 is TGTGCCAGCAGCTCCAGGGACAGCTCCTACAATGAGCAGTTCTTC. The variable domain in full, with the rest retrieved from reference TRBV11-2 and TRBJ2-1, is EAGVAQSPRYKIIEKRQSVAFWCNPISGHATLYWYQQILGQGPKLLIQFQNNGVVDDSQLPKDRFSAERLKGVDSTLKIQPAKLEDSAVYLCASSSRDSSYNEQFFGPGTRLTVL.

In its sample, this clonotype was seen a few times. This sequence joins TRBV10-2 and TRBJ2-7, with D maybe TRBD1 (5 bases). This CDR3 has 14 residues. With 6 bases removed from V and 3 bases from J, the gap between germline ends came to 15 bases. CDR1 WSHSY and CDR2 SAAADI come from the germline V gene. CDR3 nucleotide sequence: TGCGCCAGCAGCCCATCAGGGATGAACTACGAGCAGTACTTC. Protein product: CASSPSGMNYEQYF.

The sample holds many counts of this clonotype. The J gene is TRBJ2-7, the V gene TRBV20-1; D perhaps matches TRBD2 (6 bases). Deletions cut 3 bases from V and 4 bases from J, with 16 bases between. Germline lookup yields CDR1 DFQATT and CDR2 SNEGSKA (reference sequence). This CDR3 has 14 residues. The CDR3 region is CSASPMTSFYEQYF. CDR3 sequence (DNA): TGCAGTGCTAGCCCCATGACTAGTTTTTACGAGCAGTACTTC.

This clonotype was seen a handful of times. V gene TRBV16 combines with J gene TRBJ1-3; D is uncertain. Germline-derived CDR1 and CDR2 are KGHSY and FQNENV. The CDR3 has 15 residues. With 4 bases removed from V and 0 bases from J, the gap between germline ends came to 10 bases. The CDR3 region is CASSRDPNSGNTIYF. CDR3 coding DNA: TGTGCCAGCAGCCGCGATCCAAACTCTGGAAACACCATATATTTT. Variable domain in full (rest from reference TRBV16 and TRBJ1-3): GEEVAQTPKHLVRGEGQKAKLYCAPIKGHSYVFWYQQVLKNEFKFLISFQNENVFDETGMPKERFSAKCLPNSPCSLEIQATKLEDSAVYFCASSRDPNSGNTIYFGEGSWLTVV.

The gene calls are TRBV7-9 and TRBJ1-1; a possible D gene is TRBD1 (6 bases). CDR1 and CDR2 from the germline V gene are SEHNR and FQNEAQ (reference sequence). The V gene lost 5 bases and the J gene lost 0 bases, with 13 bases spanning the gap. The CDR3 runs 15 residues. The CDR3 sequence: CASSPPGHLNTEAFF. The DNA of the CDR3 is TGTGCCAGCAGCCCACCGGGACACCTGAACACTGAAGCTTTCTTT.

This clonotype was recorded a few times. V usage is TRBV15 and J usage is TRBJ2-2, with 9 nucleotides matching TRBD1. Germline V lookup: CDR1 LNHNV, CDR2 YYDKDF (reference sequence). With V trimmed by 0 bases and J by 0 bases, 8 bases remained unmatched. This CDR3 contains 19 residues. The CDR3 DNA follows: TGTGCCACCAGCAGAGAGCCCGGGACAGGGTATTCGAACACCGGGGAGCTGTTTTTT. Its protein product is CATSREPGTGYSNTGELFF.

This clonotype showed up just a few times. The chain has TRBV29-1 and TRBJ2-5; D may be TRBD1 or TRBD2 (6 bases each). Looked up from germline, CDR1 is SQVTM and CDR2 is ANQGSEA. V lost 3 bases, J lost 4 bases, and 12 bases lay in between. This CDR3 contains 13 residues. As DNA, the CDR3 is TGCAGCGTTGAGAGGGGGGCTTTAGAGACCCAGTACTTC. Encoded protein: CSVERGALETQYF.

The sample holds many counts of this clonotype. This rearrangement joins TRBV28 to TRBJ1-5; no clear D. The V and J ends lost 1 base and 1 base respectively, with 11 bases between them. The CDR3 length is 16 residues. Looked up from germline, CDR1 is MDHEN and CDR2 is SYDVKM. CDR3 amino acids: CASSLFGVWSNQPQHF. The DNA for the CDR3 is TGTGCCAGCAGTTTATTCGGGGTGTGGAGCAATCAGCCCCAGCATTTT.